This TCR beta chain was sequenced during a study of blood T cell repertoires in COVID-19. Looking at the study overall: Italy, Spain and the United States were the sources of the convalescent and acute COVID-19 samples. T cells, B-cell-depleted T cells, or PBMCs provided the cDNA or gDNA that served as material.

Per the germline V gene, CDR1 is SEHNR and CDR2 is FQNEAQ (reference sequence). The CDR3 has 16 amino acids. Between the trimmed V and J ends, which lost 4 bases and 6 bases, there was a span of 22 bases. Authors' data handling: Cell counts per sample came from amplifying reference gene primers. Produced via immunoSEQ multiplex PCR; TCRdb's table is partial and in-frame only. Clone size and V and J calls were adopted from that table, with D and trimming inferred from the DNA. The sample holds about 60,000 clones; over 80% are singletons and the top ten take roughly 7.6%. Sequences were obtained from peripheral blood. The receptor's source is a human donor with active COVID-19. The donor label of this sample is uncertain. This rearrangement joins TRBV7-9 to TRBJ2-7; possible D gene TRBD1, 6 bases. The CDR3 loop is CASSSWVGGDSREQYF. The CDR3, as DNA: TGTGCCAGCAGCTCTTGGGTTGGGGGCGATTCGCGCGAGCAGTACTTC.